This T cell receptor beta chain is drawn from a study of OX40 agonist ivuxolimab in advanced cancers. Study summary: Subjects had a mean age of 60 years, with a range of 23 to 79; just over 80% were male. Checkpoint inhibitors had been given previously to 35% to 50% of patients. Study-wide points: The work left the antigen specificity of expanded peripheral T cells undetermined.

The V end was cut by 3 bases, the J end by 3 bases, with 12 bases between. Per germline, CDR1 KGHSH and CDR2 LQKENI. The CDR3 extends over 15 amino acids. With regard to this clone: The antigen remains unidentified.

The protocol was immunoSEQ multiplex PCR, while the TCRdb copy is restricted to in-frame clones and leaves out a portion. The table lists just over 90,000 clones, about 93% of them singletons. Sample: CD4+ or CD8+ T cells sorted from blood, taken in a trial of the OX40 agonist ivuxolimab. This rearrangement joins TRBV18 to TRBJ2-1, with unresolved D. The TCR was taken from an adult with an advanced solid tumor such as melanoma, head and neck, liver or kidney cancer. Written as DNA, the CDR3 is TGTGCCAGCTCACCGCCCGCGGAATACTACAATGAGCAGTTCTTC. Translation: CASSPPAEYYNEQFF.